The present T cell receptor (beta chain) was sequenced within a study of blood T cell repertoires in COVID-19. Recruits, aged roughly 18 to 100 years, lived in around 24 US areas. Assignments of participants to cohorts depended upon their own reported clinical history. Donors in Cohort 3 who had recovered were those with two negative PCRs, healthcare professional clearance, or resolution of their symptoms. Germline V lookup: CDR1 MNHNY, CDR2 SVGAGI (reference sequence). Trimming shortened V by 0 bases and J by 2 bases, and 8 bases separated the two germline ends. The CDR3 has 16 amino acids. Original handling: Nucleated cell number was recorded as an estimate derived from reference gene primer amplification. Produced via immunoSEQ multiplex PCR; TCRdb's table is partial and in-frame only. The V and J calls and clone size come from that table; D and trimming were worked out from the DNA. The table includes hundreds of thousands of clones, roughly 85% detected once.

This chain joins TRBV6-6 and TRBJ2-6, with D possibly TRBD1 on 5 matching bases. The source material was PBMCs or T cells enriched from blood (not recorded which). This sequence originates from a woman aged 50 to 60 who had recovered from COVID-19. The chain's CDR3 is CASSYSMGPGANVLTF. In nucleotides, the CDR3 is TGTGCCAGCAGTTACTCGATGGGGCCTGGGGCCAACGTCCTGACTTTC.